This T cell receptor (beta chain) was captured by sequencing in a study of T cell clonality in common variable immunodeficiency. General study points: Fewer deletions and N-nucleotide insertions were reportedly seen in common variable immunodeficiency TCR beta sequences.

Germline assignment: CDR1 MNHNS and CDR2 SASEGT. V lost 4 bases and J lost 4, with 8 bases in between. CDR3 length equals 13 residues. CVID subjects were 15 female and about 29 male, aged roughly 8 to 65. This clone appeared many times. What it recognizes is unknown. The missing CDR3 end, 3 residues past where the read stops, is filled in from the germline J gene. Using immunoSEQ multiplex PCR, the repertoire was profiled, and TCRdb retains in-frame clones only, with some absent. This sample comprises over 20,000 clones, none seen once only. This chain links TRBV6-1 with TRBJ2-1; a weak D match, TRBD2 (5 bases). The sequenced material came from peripheral blood mononuclear cells. The receptor was derived from a human donor with common variable immunodeficiency. The CDR3 bases that were read are TGTGCCAGCAGTGCCACTAGATACAATGAG. This encodes CASSATRYNE. The full CDR3 is CASSATRYNEQFF.